Here is one T cell receptor (beta chain) with its context. Its antigen remains unidentified. Up to about 2 ug genomic DNA was used for TCRB CDR3 amplification. The primer mix had 60 V beta and 13 J beta primers. Produced via immunoSEQ multiplex PCR; TCRdb's table is partial and in-frame only. Among 110,000 or so clones listed, around 87% were seen once. The CDR3 totals 14 residues. Deletions cut 0 bases from V and 3 bases from J, with 8 bases between. Looked up from germline, CDR1 is SGHDN and CDR2 is FVKESK. This sample stems from a study of glioma-infiltrating T cells after dendritic cell vaccination. Regarding the study as a whole: Longer survival after dendritic cell vaccination followed higher pretreatment TIL content.

Time point: after dendritic cell vaccination, including at tumor progression/relapse. The TCR originated in a human donor with glioblastoma. The genes are TRBV14 and TRBJ1-1; D possibly corresponds to TRBD1 (5 bases). Material: blood, obtained after dendritic cell vaccination. The CDR3 nucleotides read TGTGCCAGCAGCCAAGATTGGGGGGACACTGAAGCTTTCTTT. This encodes CASSQDWGDTEAFF. The full variable domain, its missing parts supplied by reference TRBV14 and TRBJ1-1, is EAGVTQFPSHSVIEKGQTVTLRCDPISGHDNLYWYRRVMGKEIKFLLHFVKESKQDESGMPNNRFLAERTGGTYSTLKVQPAELEDSGVYFCASSQDWGDTEAFFGQGTRLTVV.